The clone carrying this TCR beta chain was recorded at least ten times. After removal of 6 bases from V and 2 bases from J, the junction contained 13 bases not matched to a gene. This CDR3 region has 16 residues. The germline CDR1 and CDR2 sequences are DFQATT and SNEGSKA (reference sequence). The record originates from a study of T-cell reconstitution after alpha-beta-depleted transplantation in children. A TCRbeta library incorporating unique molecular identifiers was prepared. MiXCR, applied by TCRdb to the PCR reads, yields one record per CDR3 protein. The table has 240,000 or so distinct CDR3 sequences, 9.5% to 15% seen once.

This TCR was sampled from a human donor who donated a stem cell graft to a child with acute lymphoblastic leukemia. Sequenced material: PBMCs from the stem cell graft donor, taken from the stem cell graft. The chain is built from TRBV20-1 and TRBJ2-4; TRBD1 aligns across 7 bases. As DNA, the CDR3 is TGCAGTGCACCGGGCCGAGGGGGCATAACCAAAAACATTCAGTACTTC. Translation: CSAPGRGGITKNIQYF.